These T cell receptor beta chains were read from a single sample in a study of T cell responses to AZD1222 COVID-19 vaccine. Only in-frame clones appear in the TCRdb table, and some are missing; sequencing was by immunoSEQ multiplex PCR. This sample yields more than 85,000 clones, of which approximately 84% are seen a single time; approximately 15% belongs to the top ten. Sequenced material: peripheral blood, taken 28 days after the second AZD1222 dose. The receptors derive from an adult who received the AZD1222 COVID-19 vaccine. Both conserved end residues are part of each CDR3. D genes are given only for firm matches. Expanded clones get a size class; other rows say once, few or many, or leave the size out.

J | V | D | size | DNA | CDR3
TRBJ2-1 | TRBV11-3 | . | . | TGTGCCAGCAGCTTAAACCGGGCCACCTACAATGAGCAGTTCTTC | CASSLNRATYNEQFF
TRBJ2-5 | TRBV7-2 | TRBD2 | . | TGTGCCAGCAGCTTAGCGCAGTCCGGGACTAGCGGGAGCGAGACCCAGTACTTC | CASSLAQSGTSGSETQYF
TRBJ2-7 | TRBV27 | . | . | TGTGCCAGCAGCCCCCCGGCGCAGGGGAGAGAGCAGTACTTC | CASSPPAQGREQYF
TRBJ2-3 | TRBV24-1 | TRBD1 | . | TGTGCCTCACAAAGGGGGCCGAGGGCAGATACGCAGTATTTT | CASQRGPRADTQYF
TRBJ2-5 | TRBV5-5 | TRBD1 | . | TGTGCCAGCAGCAAACTACCGGGACAGGGAGTAGGAGAGACCCAGTACTTC | CASSKLPGQGVGETQYF
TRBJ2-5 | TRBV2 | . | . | TGTGCCAGCAATAACCGGGGTGAAGAGACCCAGTACTTC | CASNNRGEETQYF
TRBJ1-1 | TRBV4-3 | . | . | TGCGCCAGCAGCCAAGATCTGAGGGGGGAAGCTTTCTTT | CASSQDLRGEAFF
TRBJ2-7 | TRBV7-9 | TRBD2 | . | TGTGCCAGCAGACCCGGGACTAGCGGATACGAGCAGTACTTC | CASRPGTSGYEQYF
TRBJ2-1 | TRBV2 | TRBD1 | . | TGTGCCAGCAGGCTACAGGGGAATAATGAGCAGTTCTTC | CASRLQGNNEQFF
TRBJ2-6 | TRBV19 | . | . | TGTGCCAGCGTTATTCGCCCTGGGGCCAACGTCCTGACTTTC | CASVIRPGANVLTF
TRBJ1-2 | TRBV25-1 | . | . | TGTGCCAGCAGTGTTTCCGGATCCTTCTATGGCTACACCTTC | CASSVSGSFYGYTF
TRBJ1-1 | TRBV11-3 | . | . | TGTGCCAGCAGCCGACGCCAGGGGACTGAAGCTTTCTTT | CASSRRQGTEAFF
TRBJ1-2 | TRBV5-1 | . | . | TGCGCCAGCAGCTTCACAGGACGTAACTATGGCTACACCTTC | CASSFTGRNYGYTF
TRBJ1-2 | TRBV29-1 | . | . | TGCAGCGTTGGTGGGGAGAACTATGGCTACACCTTC | CSVGGENYGYTF
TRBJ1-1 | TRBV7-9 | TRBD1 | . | TGTGCCAGCAGTCATTTCCCGCTTTCGGGTCGCCAGGGGGGCACTGAAGCTTTCTTT | CASSHFPLSGRQGGTEAFF
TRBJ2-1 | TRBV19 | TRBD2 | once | TGTGCCAGTAGTAGCGGGAGTACGTCCTACAATGAGCAGTTCTTC | CASSSGSTSYNEQFF
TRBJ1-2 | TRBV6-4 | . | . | TGTGCCAGCAGGAGATCAGGGGACTATGGCTACACCTTC | CASRRSGDYGYTF
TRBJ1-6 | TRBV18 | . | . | TGTGCCAGTACGGAAGGTTCCCTTGTCGGTTCACCCCTCCACTTT | CASTEGSLVGSPLHF
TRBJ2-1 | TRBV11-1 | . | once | TGTGCCAGCAGCTTAGGGGGGGAAAGCTCCTACAATGAGCAGTTCTTC | CASSLGGESSYNEQFF
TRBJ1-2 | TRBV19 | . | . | TGTGCCAGTAGCCCAAACCAATTCAGGGGCCTAAGTACTGGCTACACCTTC | CASSPNQFRGLSTGYTF
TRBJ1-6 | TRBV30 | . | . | TGTGCCTGGAGTGTACAAGAATCACCCCTCCACTTT | CAWSVQESPLHF
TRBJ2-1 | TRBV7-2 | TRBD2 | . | TGTGCCAGCAGCGAACATCCTAGCGGGAGGGTTGGCTATGAGCAGTTCTTC | CASSEHPSGRVGYEQFF
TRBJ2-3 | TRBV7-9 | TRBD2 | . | TGTGCCAGCAGCCCGGGACTAGCCACAGATACGCAGTATTTT | CASSPGLATDTQYF
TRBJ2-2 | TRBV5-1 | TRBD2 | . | TGCGCCAGCAGCCCGATGACTAGCGGGCCCACCGGGGAGCTGTTTTTT | CASSPMTSGPTGELFF
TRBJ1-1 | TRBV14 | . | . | TGTGCCAGCAGCCATGGAGGGATCATGAACACTGAAGCTTTCTTT | CASSHGGIMNTEAFF
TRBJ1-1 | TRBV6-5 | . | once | TGTGCCAGCAGTTTTATAGGGGTTGGCACTGAAGCTTTCTTT | CASSFIGVGTEAFF
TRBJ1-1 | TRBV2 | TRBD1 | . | TGTGCCAGCAGTAAGGGACAGGGCATGGATGAAGCTTTCTTT | CASSKGQGMDEAFF
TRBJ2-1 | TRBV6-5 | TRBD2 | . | TGTGCCAGCGTAGCTAGCGGGGTTTACAATGAGCAGTTCTTC | CASVASGVYNEQFF
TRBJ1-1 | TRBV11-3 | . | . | TGTGCCAGCAGGGGACAAATGATTATGAACACTGAAGCTTTCTTT | CASRGQMIMNTEAFF
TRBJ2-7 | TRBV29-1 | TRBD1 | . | TGCAGCGTCTCGACAGGGTTGGCTCTCGAGCAGTACTTC | CSVSTGLALEQYF
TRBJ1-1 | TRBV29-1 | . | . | TGCAGCGCAAGGTCAGGGACCGTGAACACTGAAGCTTTCTTT | CSARSGTVNTEAFF
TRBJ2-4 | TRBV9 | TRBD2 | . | TGTGCCAGCAGCGTAGGACGGGAGGGGAACATTCAGTACTTC | CASSVGREGNIQYF
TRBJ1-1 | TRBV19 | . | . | TGTGCCAGTAGTTCCACCCCCGGTGGCACTGAAGCTTTCTTT | CASSSTPGGTEAFF
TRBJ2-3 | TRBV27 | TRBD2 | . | TGTGCCTACACTATGGGACTACCCCCTGGCACAGATACGCAGTATTTT | CAYTMGLPPGTDTQYF
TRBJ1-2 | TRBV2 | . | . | TGTGCCAGCAGTGTCGGGGGCGTCTATGGCTACACCTTC | CASSVGGVYGYTF
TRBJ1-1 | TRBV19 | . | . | TGTGCCAGTAGACTGGGTATGAACACTGAAGCTTTCTTT | CASRLGMNTEAFF
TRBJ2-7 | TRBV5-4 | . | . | TGTGCCAGCAGCTTGCAGGTGGCCTACGAGCAGTACTTC | CASSLQVAYEQYF
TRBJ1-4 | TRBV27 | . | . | TGTGCCAGCAGTTCCAAATGGGAGACAGGTTATCTTGAAAAACTGTTTTTT | CASSSKWETGYLEKLFF
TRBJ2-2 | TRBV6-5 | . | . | TGTGCCAGCAGTTACTACCCCATGACCGGGGAGCTGTTTTTT | CASSYYPMTGELFF
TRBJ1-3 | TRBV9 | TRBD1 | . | TGTGCCAGCAGCCCAGGGGGCTCTGGAAACACCATATATTTT | CASSPGGSGNTIYF
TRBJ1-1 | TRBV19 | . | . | TGTGCCAGTAAAGAGGTTAACACTGAAGCTTTCTTT | CASKEVNTEAFF
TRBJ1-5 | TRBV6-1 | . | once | TGTGCCAGCAGTGCTCTGGGTCGGGGAAGAGTTCAGCCCCAGCATTTT | CASSALGRGRVQPQHF
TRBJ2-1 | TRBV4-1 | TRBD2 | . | TGCGCCAGCAGCCACGGACTAGCGGTCAGCTCCTACAATGAGCAGTTCTTC | CASSHGLAVSSYNEQFF
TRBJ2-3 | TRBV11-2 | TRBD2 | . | TGTGCCAGCAGCTTTGGCGGGGGGATGGCAGATACGCAGTATTTT | CASSFGGGMADTQYF